This T cell receptor (beta chain) is drawn from a study of T cell responses to AZD1222 COVID-19 vaccine. The CDR3 sequence is 15 residues long. Germline loops: CDR1 SGHRS, CDR2 YFSETQ. With 3 bases removed from V and 4 bases from J, the gap between germline ends came to 13 bases. Data came from immunoSEQ multiplex PCR; TCRdb stores just in-frame clones and leaves some out. Seen here are some 140,000 clones, 80% to 90% observed once, and the top ten hold 1.9%. The clonotype originates from an adult in good health. The chain carries TRBV5-1 and TRBJ2-2; tentative D call: TRBD2 (6 bases). Material: peripheral blood, obtained on day 0 of AZD1222 vaccination. DNA of the CDR3: TGCGCCAGCAGCTCCGCCCTGGGAGGCACCGGGGAGCTGTTTTTT. It encodes CASSSALGGTGELFF.